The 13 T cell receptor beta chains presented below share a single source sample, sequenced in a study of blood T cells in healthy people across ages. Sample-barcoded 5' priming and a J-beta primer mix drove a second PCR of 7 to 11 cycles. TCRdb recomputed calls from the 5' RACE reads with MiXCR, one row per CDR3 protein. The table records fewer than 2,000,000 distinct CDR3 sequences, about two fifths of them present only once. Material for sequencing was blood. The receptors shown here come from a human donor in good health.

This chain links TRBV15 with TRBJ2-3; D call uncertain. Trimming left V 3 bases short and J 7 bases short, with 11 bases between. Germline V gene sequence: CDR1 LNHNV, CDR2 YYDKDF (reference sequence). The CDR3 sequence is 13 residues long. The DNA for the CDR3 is TGTGCCACCAGCAGGCCCAATGGGTATACGCAGTATTTT. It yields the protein CATSRPNGYTQYF.

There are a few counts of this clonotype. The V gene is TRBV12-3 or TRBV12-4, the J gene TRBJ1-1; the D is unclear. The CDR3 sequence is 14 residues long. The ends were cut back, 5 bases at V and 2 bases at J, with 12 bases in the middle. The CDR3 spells CASSTRTANTEAFF. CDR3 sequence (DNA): TGTGCCAGCAGTACCAGGACGGCCAACACTGAAGCTTTCTTT.

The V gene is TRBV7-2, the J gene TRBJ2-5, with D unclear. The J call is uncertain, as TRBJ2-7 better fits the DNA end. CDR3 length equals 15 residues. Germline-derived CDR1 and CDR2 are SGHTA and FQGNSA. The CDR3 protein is CASSPLQDQIYEQYF. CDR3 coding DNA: TGTGCCAGCAGCCCATTGCAGGATCAGATCTACGAGCAGTACTTC.

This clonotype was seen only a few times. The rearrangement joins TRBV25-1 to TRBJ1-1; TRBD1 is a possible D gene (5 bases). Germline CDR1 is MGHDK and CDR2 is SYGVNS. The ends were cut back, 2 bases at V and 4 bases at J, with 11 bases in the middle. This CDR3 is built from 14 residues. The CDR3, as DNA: TGTGCCAGCAGTGAAAAGGGACGGATCACTGAAGCTTTCTTT. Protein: CASSEKGRITEAFF.

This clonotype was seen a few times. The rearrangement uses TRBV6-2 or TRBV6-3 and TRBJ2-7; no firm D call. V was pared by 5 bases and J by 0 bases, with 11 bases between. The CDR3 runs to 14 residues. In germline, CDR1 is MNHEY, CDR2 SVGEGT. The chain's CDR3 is CASSPTLYSYEQYF. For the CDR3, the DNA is TGTGCCAGCAGTCCGACACTCTACTCCTACGAGCAGTACTTC.

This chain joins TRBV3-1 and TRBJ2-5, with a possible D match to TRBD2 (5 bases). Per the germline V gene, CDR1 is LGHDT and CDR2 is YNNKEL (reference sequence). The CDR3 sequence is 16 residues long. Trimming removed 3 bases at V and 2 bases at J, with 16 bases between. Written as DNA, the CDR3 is TGTGCCAGCAGCCACCGACGAGCTCGGAGGCAAGAGACCCAGTACTTC. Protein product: CASSHRRARRQETQYF.

The CDR3 protein is CSASGGLCYEQYF. CDR3 nucleotides: TGCAGTGCTAGCGGGGGGCTCTGCTACGAGCAGTACTTC. V usage is TRBV20-1 and J usage is TRBJ2-7; maybe TRBD2 (7 bases). Trimming took 3 bases from V and 3 from J, leaving 12 bases between them. Per the germline V gene, CDR1 is DFQATT and CDR2 is SNEGSKA (reference sequence). This CDR3 has 13 residues.

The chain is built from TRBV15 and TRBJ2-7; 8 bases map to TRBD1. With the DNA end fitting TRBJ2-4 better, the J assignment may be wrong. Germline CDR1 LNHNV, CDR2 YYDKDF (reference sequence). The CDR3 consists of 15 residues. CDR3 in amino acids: CATSRDLDREDIQYF. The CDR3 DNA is TGTGCCACCAGCAGAGACCTGGACAGGGAGGACATTCAGTACTTC.

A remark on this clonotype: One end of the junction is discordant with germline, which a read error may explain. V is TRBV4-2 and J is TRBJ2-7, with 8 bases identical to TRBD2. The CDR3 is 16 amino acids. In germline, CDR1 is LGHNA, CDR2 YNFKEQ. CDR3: CAGSQGIAGPSYEQYF. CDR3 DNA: TGTGCCGGCAGCCAAGGGATAGCGGGACCGTCCTACGAGCAGTACTTC.

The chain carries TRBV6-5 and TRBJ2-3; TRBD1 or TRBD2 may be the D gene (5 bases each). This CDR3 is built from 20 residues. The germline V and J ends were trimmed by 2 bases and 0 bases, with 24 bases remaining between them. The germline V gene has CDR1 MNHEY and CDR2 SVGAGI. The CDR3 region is CASSYPGAPRSGPSTDTQYF. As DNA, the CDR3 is TGTGCCAGCAGTTACCCCGGGGCTCCCCGAAGCGGCCCTAGCACAGATACGCAGTATTTT.

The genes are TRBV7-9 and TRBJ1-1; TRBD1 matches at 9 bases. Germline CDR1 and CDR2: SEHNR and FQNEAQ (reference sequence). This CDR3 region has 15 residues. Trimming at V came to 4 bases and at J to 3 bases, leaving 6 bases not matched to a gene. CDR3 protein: CASSSSGTGHTEAFF. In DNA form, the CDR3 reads TGTGCCAGCAGCTCGTCCGGGACAGGGCACACTGAAGCTTTCTTT.

The CDR3 is CSVDRKALQETQYF. CDR3 bases: TGCAGCGTTGATCGCAAGGCCCTCCAAGAGACCCAGTACTTC. V gene TRBV29-1 combines with J gene TRBJ2-5; D uncertain. Germline V gives CDR1 SQVTM, CDR2 ANQGSEA. Trimming shortened V by 3 bases and J by 1 base, and 12 bases separated the two germline ends. The CDR3 is 14 amino acids.

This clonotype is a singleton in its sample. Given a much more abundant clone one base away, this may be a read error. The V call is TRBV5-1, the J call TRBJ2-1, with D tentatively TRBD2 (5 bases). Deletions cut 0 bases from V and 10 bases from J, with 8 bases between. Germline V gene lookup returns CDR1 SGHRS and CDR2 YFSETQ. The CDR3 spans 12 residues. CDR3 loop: CASSLEPGEQFF. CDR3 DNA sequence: TGCGCCAGCAGCTTGGAGCCGGGGGAGCAGTTCTTC.